The rows below give T cell receptor beta chains drawn from one sample of a study of identical twins. TCRdb itself ran the 5' RACE reads through MiXCR, one entry per CDR3 protein. The sample yields around 470,000 distinct CDR3 sequences, around 14% seen once. This sample was also put to use in a study of yellow fever vaccine responses in identical twins.

The sample comprised CD4+ T cells sorted from blood. These receptors all come from a woman in her late teens or twenties in good health. Each CDR3 is given without its conserved first and last residue.

len,j_gene,v_gene,CDR3aa
13,TRBJ2-1,TRBV12-3/TRBV12-4,ASSLVISGINEQF
12,TRBJ2-7,TRBV7-9,ASSPRQYSYEQY
11,TRBJ2-7,TRBV7-9,ASSQGIHYEQY
11,TRBJ2-7,TRBV6-4,ASSKGTAYEQY
13,TRBJ2-1,TRBV6-2/TRBV6-3,ASSRRDRDYNEQF
13,TRBJ2-7,TRBV5-1,ASSLGLAALYEQY
13,TRBJ2-7,TRBV20-1,SARDVAGGLYEQY
13,TRBJ2-2,TRBV6-5,ACLPSGGAGGELF
14,TRBJ2-7,TRBV5-1,ASSFSTGRTSYEQY
13,TRBJ2-5,TRBV5-1,ASSLRGAGEETQY
11,TRBJ1-1,TRBV5-1,ASSLTGHTEAF
12,TRBJ1-2,TRBV10-3,AISDDREIYGYT
14,TRBJ1-6,TRBV5-1,ASSSGTGVYNSPLH